The following is a TCR beta chain sequence with its context. How the authors handled the data: By means of reference gene primer amplification, nucleated cell counts were estimated. Generated by immunoSEQ multiplex PCR, the TCRdb table keeps only in-frame clones and is missing some. From that table come the V and J calls and clone size; the DNA was used to work out D and trimming. The table shows 150,000 to 200,000 clones, with over 80% occurring only once. The data stem from a study of blood T cell repertoires in COVID-19. On the study more broadly: Material from acute and convalescent COVID-19 was sourced from the United States, Italy and Spain.

Germline V gene sequence: CDR1 MDHEN, CDR2 SYDVKM. The V end was cut by 5 bases, the J end by 3 bases, with 13 bases between. The CDR3 runs 14 residues. V gene TRBV28 combines with J gene TRBJ1-1; unclear D gene. The TCR comes from a woman aged 70-85 years with COVID-19, enrolled during active disease. The specimen sequenced was peripheral blood. The CDR3 region has the DNA TGTGCCAGCAGTGCGGGCCCAAGGCACACTGAAGCTTTCTTT. Amino acid sequence: CASSAGPRHTEAFF.